This entry is about one T cell receptor (beta chain). V shed 3 bases and J 2 bases; nucleotides not matched to a gene: 5. CDR1 is MRHNA, CDR2 SNTAGT, per germline. There are 16 residues in the CDR3. Generated by immunoSEQ multiplex PCR, the TCRdb table keeps only in-frame clones and is missing some. The sample shows 15,000 to 20,000 clones, about nine tenths of them seen only once. The data originate from a study of T cell changes during pregnancy in multiple sclerosis. The source of this sequence is a female donor in good health, enrolled as a control in a pregnancy study. This specimen consisted of CD8+ T cells from peripheral blood mononuclear cells, obtained in the third trimester of pregnancy. The V and J genes are TRBV6-4 and TRBJ2-5, with TRBD2 matching over 11 bases. CDR3 residues: CASSELAGAPQETQYF. The CDR3 region has the DNA TGTGCCAGCAGTGAACTAGCGGGGGCCCCTCAAGAGACCCAGTACTTC.